The 3 T cell receptor beta chains reported below all come from one sample, sequenced in a study of radiotherapy plus CTLA-4 blockade in lung cancer. The assay was immunoSEQ multiplex PCR, and TCRdb's table has in-frame clones only and misses some. Of about 38,000 clones listed, around 79% are singletons. Sequencing was performed on peripheral blood, taken from a patient treated with radiotherapy plus ipilimumab. The receptor set was obtained from a human donor with non-small cell lung cancer who had stable disease on radiotherapy plus ipilimumab.

The chain is built from TRBV4-3 and TRBJ1-1; D remains unclear. Trimming left V 4 bases short and J 1 base short, with 7 bases between. The CDR3 contains 13 residues. Germline lookup yields CDR1 LGHNA and CDR2 YSLEER. The CDR3 protein is CASSRIKNTEAFF. The DNA of the CDR3 is TGCGCCAGCAGCCGAATAAAGAACACTGAAGCTTTCTTT.

The rearrangement joins TRBV18 to TRBJ1-5; D might be TRBD1 (5 bases). The germline V and J ends were trimmed by 5 bases and 3 bases, with 8 bases remaining between them. Germline V lookup: CDR1 KGHSH, CDR2 LQKENI. The CDR3 sequence is 13 residues long. The CDR3 is CASSDSSNQPQHF. Written as DNA, the CDR3 is TGTGCCAGCTCAGACAGTTCCAATCAGCCCCAGCATTTT.

This clone was picked up a small number of times. V is TRBV6-9 and J is TRBJ1-2; unclear D gene. Trimming removed 4 bases at V and 4 bases at J, with 13 bases between. CDR3 length: 14 amino acids. Germline V gene lookup returns CDR1 MNHGY and CDR2 SVAAGI. Here the CDR3 reads CASSLVGGRYGYTF. The CDR3 nucleotides are TGTGCCAGCAGTTTAGTAGGCGGGCGCTATGGCTACACCTTC.